This TCR beta chain derives from a study of cytomegalovirus exposure and HLA in healthy donors. Study results and caveats: A list of more than 150 TCR beta chains associated with cytomegalovirus was given. Follow-up analysis later connected one missense variant in DCLRE1C with trimming of TCR beta V- and J-genes. An observed cluster of highly shared sequence variants was recorded as a likely sequencing artifact.

It was with 60 Vbeta and 13 Jbeta primers that the PCR ran. Measured with immunoSEQ multiplex PCR; TCRdb has only the in-frame clones, and not every one. The sample contains about 70,000 clones, about 67% of which appear only once. Trimming cost V 0 bases and J 4 bases, with 12 bases left between them. CDR1 is SGHRS, CDR2 YFSETQ, per germline. The CDR3 runs 15 residues. Regarding this clone: Its matching antigen is unknown.

The sequenced sample was PBMCs. The chain recombines TRBV5-1 with TRBJ2-3, with a tentative D call TRBD1 (5 bases). This TCR was recovered from a human donor in good health. CDR3: CASSLDRGPPDTQYF. CDR3 sequence (DNA): TGCGCCAGCAGCTTGGATAGGGGTCCCCCAGATACGCAGTATTTT. Full variable domain (remainder filled in from reference TRBV5-1 and TRBJ2-3): KAGVTQTPRYLIKTRGQQVTLSCSPISGHRSVSWYQQTPGQGLQFLFEYFSETQRNKGNFPGRFSGRQFSNSRSEMNVSTLELGDSALYLCASSLDRGPPDTQYFGPGTRLTVL.